The rows below give T cell receptor beta chains drawn from one sample of a study of shared clonotypes between healthy human individuals. TCRdb keeps only in-frame clones here, not all; method: immunoSEQ multiplex PCR. The sample holds millions of clones, approximately 95% seen once. Sequencing input: naive CD4+ T cells from PBMCs. All receptors come from a man between 18 and 35 years old in good health. Some clones in this sample may be carry-over from other donors' samples. Both conserved end residues are part of each CDR3. D genes are given only for firm matches. Rows give clone size only sometimes, using once, few, many, or a class for an expanded clone.

14	TRBV5-6	NA	TRBJ2-7	TRBD2	TGTGCCAGCAGGGGTTGGGCTAGCGGAAGGGAGCAGTACTTC	CASRGWASGREQYF
16	TRBV6-4	NA	TRBJ2-7	TRBD2	TGTGCCAGCAGTTCCCCGCGGGAGGTACGGGGCTACGAGCAGTACTTC	CASSSPREVRGYEQYF
17	TRBV11-2	few	TRBJ1-5	NA	TGTGCCAGCAGCTTAGATATGGTGACAGATAGCAATCAGCCCCAGCATTTT	CASSLDMVTDSNQPQHF
15	TRBV6-4	NA	TRBJ2-3	NA	TGTGCCAGCAGTGAGGACGGGACTCCCACAGATACGCAGTATTTT	CASSEDGTPTDTQYF
17	TRBV7-9	NA	TRBJ2-3	NA	TGTGCCAGCAGCACATCGGCCGGACCCTCCTACACAGATACGCAGTATTTT	CASSTSAGPSYTDTQYF
16	TRBV9	NA	TRBJ2-2	TRBD2	TGTGCCAGCAGCGTAGCCCTAGCGGGGAACACCGGGGAGCTGTTTTTT	CASSVALAGNTGELFF
14	TRBV4-3	NA	TRBJ2-3	NA	TGCGCCAGCAGCCAGGGTAATTTGGGTGATACGCAGTATTTT	CASSQGNLGDTQYF
13	TRBV19	NA	TRBJ2-1	NA	TGTGCCAGTAGTTCTACTAGCTACAATGAGCAGTTCTTC	CASSSTSYNEQFF
12	TRBV19	NA	TRBJ1-2	NA	TGTGCCAGTAGTTTCGGGAACTATGGCTACACCTTC	CASSFGNYGYTF
17	TRBV19	NA	TRBJ2-2	NA	TGTGCCAGTAGTATAGGGAAGGGCAGGGTATACACCGGGGAGCTGTTTTTT	CASSIGKGRVYTGELFF
13	TRBV28	NA	TRBJ1-1	NA	TGTGCCAGCAGTTTAGGGGGGGACCCTGAAGCTTTCTTT	CASSLGGDPEAFF
15	TRBV11-2	NA	TRBJ1-6	NA	TGTGCCAGCAGCTTAGGGGCAGCCCGGAATTCACCCCTCCACTTT	CASSLGAARNSPLHF
15	TRBV7-2	NA	TRBJ1-4	NA	TGTGCCAGCAGCTTAGTAGTAGTAGGAAACGAAAAACTGTTTTTT	CASSLVVVGNEKLFF
14	TRBV15	NA	TRBJ2-3	NA	TGTGCCACCAGCACCCGGACAGACACAGATACGCAGTATTTT	CATSTRTDTDTQYF
13	TRBV6-1	NA	TRBJ1-1	NA	TGTGCCAGCAGTGAAGTCCAGAGGACTGAAGCTTTCTTT	CASSEVQRTEAFF
18	TRBV7-3	NA	TRBJ2-2	TRBD1	TGTGCCAGCAGCTTCTCCGGGACAGGTAAGGATGGCACCGGGGAGCTGTTTTTT	CASSFSGTGKDGTGELFF
13	TRBV2	NA	TRBJ2-5	NA	TGTGCCAGCGTAGGGCCTGAGAAAGAGACCCAGTACTTC	CASVGPEKETQYF
14	TRBV19	NA	TRBJ2-1	NA	TGTGCCAGTAGTATTTCATCTCGACGGGGTGAGCAGTTCTTC	CASSISSRRGEQFF
13	TRBV6-4	NA	TRBJ1-1	NA	TGTGCCAGCAGAGGCCCGGGTGGCACTGAAGCTTTCTTT	CASRGPGGTEAFF
15	TRBV7-9	NA	TRBJ2-2	TRBD1	TGTGCCAGCAGGAGGGACAGGGACTTCACCGGGGAGCTGTTTTTT	CASRRDRDFTGELFF
16	TRBV18	once	TRBJ2-3	NA	TGTGCCAGCCACCCCTTTGGCGCAGCTAGCACAGATACGCAGTATTTT	CASHPFGAASTDTQYF
13	TRBV29-1	NA	TRBJ1-2	NA	TGCAGCGTTGAAGATGGTCAGGAGGGCGGCTACACCTTC	CSVEDGQEGGYTF
17	TRBV11-2	once	TRBJ2-7	NA	TGTGCCAGCAGCTTAGGTTCACTGGCGGAAAGCTCCTACGAGCAGTACTTC	CASSLGSLAESSYEQYF
14	TRBV2	NA	TRBJ2-3	NA	TGTGCCAGCAGTGTAGGCTCTTCCACAGATACGCAGTATTTT	CASSVGSSTDTQYF
15	TRBV5-5	NA	TRBJ2-2	TRBD2	TGTGCCAGCAGCTTCCTAGCGGGTAACACCGGGGAGCTGTTTTTT	CASSFLAGNTGELFF
19	TRBV7-2	NA	TRBJ1-5	NA	TGTGCCAGCAGCTTAGGATTCGTAGGGGGGTTGGGTCCCAATCAGCCCCAGCATTTT	CASSLGFVGGLGPNQPQHF
15	TRBV4-3	NA	TRBJ1-3	NA	TGCGCCAGCAGCCAAGTCTCAGGGACTGGAAACACCATATATTTT	CASSQVSGTGNTIYF
13	TRBV30	NA	TRBJ1-4	NA	TGTGCCTGGGAGACGGTCCGTAATGAAAAACTGTTTTTT	CAWETVRNEKLFF
17	TRBV10-2	NA	TRBJ2-1	TRBD2	TGCGCCAGCAGCTTATCCGGGCTAGCGGGAGCATGGGATGAGCAGTTCTTC	CASSLSGLAGAWDEQFF
14	TRBV2	NA	TRBJ1-2	NA	TGTGCCAGCAGTGAAGCAAGGATGGACTATGGCTACACCTTC	CASSEARMDYGYTF
12	TRBV9	NA	TRBJ1-1	NA	TGTGCCAGCAGGGGGACGAACATTGAAGCTTTCTTT	CASRGTNIEAFF